The 29 T cell receptor beta chains reported below all come from one sample, sequenced in a study of CD8 T cells in Susac syndrome. The authors reverse transcribed roughly 0.5 to 1 ug RNA with random hexamers. Each CDR3 protein gets one entry after TCRdb re-called the immunoSEQ multiplex PCR reads with MiXCR. The table shows about 180,000 distinct CDR3 sequences, with approximately 96% occurring only once. Sample: CD4+ T cells from PBMCs. The receptor source for this set is a human donor with multiple sclerosis.

The V gene is TRBV18, the J gene TRBJ1-6, with 8 nucleotides matching TRBD1. Losses at the gene ends were 4 bases for V and 5 bases for J; bases not matched to a gene: 1. Germline CDR1 is KGHSH and CDR2 is LQKENI. This CDR3 comprises 14 residues. CDR3 sequence (DNA): TGTGCCAGCTCACGGGGACAGGATAATTCACCCCTCCACTTT. This sequence encodes CASSRGQDNSPLHF.

CDR3 sequence: CASSKGTWESYEQYF. CDR3 nucleotide sequence: TGTGCCAGCAGTAAGGGGACATGGGAGTCCTACGAGCAGTACTTC. This chain connects TRBV6-5 to TRBJ2-7, with TRBD1 as a possible D gene (6 bases). Germline-derived CDR1 and CDR2 are MNHEY and SVGAGI. Trimming cost V 5 bases and J 1 base, with 15 bases left between them. This CDR3 region has 15 residues.

The chain recombines TRBV6-5 with TRBJ2-7, with D perhaps TRBD1 or TRBD2 (5 bases each). CDR3 size: 13 residues. Trimming stripped 6 bases from V and 7 bases from J, with 16 bases between. Germline values: CDR1 MNHEY, CDR2 SVGAGI. CDR3 residues: CASRQGRSGEQYF. For the CDR3, the DNA is TGTGCCAGCAGGCAGGGACGATCGGGGGAGCAGTACTTC.

The CDR3: CASSQDKGTEAFF. DNA of the CDR3: TGTGCCAGCAGCCAAGACAAGGGAACTGAAGCTTTCTTT. The chain recombines TRBV3-1 with TRBJ1-1; D is undetermined. Trimming stripped 0 bases from V and 5 bases from J, with 7 bases between. The CDR3 is 13 residues long. Germline V gives CDR1 LGHDT, CDR2 YNNKEL (reference sequence).

V and J are TRBV7-9 and TRBJ2-5, with D unclear. With 4 bases removed from V and 5 bases from J, the gap between germline ends came to 17 bases. The CDR3 runs 15 residues. Germline V gene lookup returns CDR1 SEHNR and CDR2 FQNEAQ (reference sequence). CDR3 coding DNA: TGTGCCAGCAGCTCCAAAAAGCCCGGAGCCGAGACCCAGTACTTC. It yields the protein CASSSKKPGAETQYF.

The chain has TRBV12-3 or TRBV12-4 and TRBJ2-2; TRBD2 is a possible D gene (6 bases). The CDR3 is made up of 15 amino acids. The germline V and J ends were trimmed by 5 bases and 3 bases, with 13 bases remaining between them. As DNA, the CDR3 is TGTGCCAGCAGTCCACGGAGGGTAGACACCGGGGAGCTGTTTTTT. It codes for CASSPRRVDTGELFF.

The table lists this clonotype with a count of one. The rearrangement links TRBV25-1 to TRBJ2-7; 7 nucleotides align to TRBD2. Trimming removed 4 bases from V and 9 bases from J; junction bases left unmatched: 3. Germline-derived CDR1 and CDR2 are MGHDK and SYGVNS. There are 11 residues in the CDR3. CDR3 residues: CASSGLAVQYF. CDR3 in DNA: TGTGCCAGCAGTGGCCTAGCGGTGCAGTACTTC.

The V call is TRBV29-1, the J call TRBJ2-1; D possibly corresponds to TRBD1 (6 bases). The V gene's germline CDR1 is SQVTM and CDR2 ANQGSEA. The length of the CDR3 is 13 residues. The CDR3 spells CIARQDSYNEQFF. The CDR3 coding sequence is TGCATTGCTAGACAGGACTCCTACAATGAGCAGTTCTTC.

The chain has TRBV5-1 and TRBJ2-3; D is unresolved. Per the germline V gene, CDR1 is SGHRS and CDR2 is YFSETQ. There are 14 residues in the CDR3. V shed 1 base and J shed 4 bases, with 10 bases lying between them. The CDR3: CASSLNGPADTQYF. The CDR3 nucleotides read TGCGCCAGCAGCTTGAATGGGCCGGCAGATACGCAGTATTTT.

The V call is TRBV12-3 or TRBV12-4, the J call TRBJ2-3; the D is unclear. Trimming cost V 1 base and J 2 bases, with 10 bases left between them. The CDR3 length is 15 residues. The CDR3 region has the DNA TGTGCCAGCAGTTTAGTAGGGCCAACCACAGATACGCAGTATTTT. Translated, it gives CASSLVGPTTDTQYF.

The V and J genes are TRBV18 and TRBJ1-1; no definite D call. CDR3 size: 15 residues. Germline CDR1 is KGHSH and CDR2 is LQKENI. V shed 4 bases and J shed 0 bases, with 12 bases lying between them. The CDR3 loop reads CASSLPLKLNTEAFF. The CDR3 nucleotides read TGTGCCAGCTCACTACCCCTCAAATTGAACACTGAAGCTTTCTTT. Full variable domain (outside the CDR3, taken from reference TRBV18 and TRBJ1-1): NAGVMQNPRHLVRRRGQEARLRCSPMKGHSHVYWYRQLPEEGLKFMVYLQKENIIDESGMPKERFSAEFPKEGPSILRIQQVVRGDSAAYFCASSLPLKLNTEAFFGQGTRLTVV.

The V gene is TRBV20-1, the J gene TRBJ1-2, with D perhaps TRBD1 (6 bases). The CDR3 contains 12 residues. Germline CDR1 reads DFQATT; CDR2 reads SNEGSKA (reference sequence). Deletions cut 5 bases from V and 4 bases from J, with 11 bases between. CDR3 amino acids: CSAVPGAYGYTF. The CDR3 DNA sequence: TGCAGTGCTGTGCCGGGGGCCTATGGCTACACCTTC.

The chain couples TRBV6-2 or TRBV6-3 to TRBJ2-3; no clear D. CDR1 is MNHEY, CDR2 SVGEGT, per germline. V was trimmed by 6 bases and J by 7 bases, leaving 14 bases between them. This CDR3 is 13 amino acids long. The CDR3 spells CASSPQGPHTQYF. The CDR3 DNA sequence: TGTGCCAGCAGCCCCCAAGGTCCTCATACGCAGTATTTT.

The V and J genes are TRBV10-2 and TRBJ1-2; TRBD1 matches 8 bases. The CDR3 loop spans 14 amino acids. Germline V CDR1 and CDR2: WSHSY, SAAADI. With 3 bases clipped from V and 3 bases from J, the junction kept 3 bases outside the gene matches. Here the CDR3 DNA reads TGCGCCAGCAGTGATCAGGGGGCTTACTATGGCTACACCTTC. Its translation: CASSDQGAYYGYTF.

This sequence joins TRBV12-3 or TRBV12-4 and TRBJ2-1; TRBD2 matches at 12 bases. This CDR3 spans 19 amino acids. J gave up 0 bases and V 6 bases, and 12 bases lay outside the gene matches. The CDR3 here is CASSSRTSGVMSSYNEQFF. Here the CDR3 DNA reads TGTGCCAGCAGCTCCCGGACTAGCGGGGTTATGAGCTCCTACAATGAGCAGTTCTTC.

The V call is TRBV12-3 or TRBV12-4, the J call TRBJ1-3; D unresolved. The CDR3 is 14 amino acids. V dropped 4 bases and J dropped 4 bases, with 11 bases sitting between them. CDR3 residues: CASSSSKGGNTIYF. In DNA form, the CDR3 reads TGTGCCAGCAGTTCCTCCAAGGGCGGAAACACCATATATTTT.

This sequence joins TRBV5-1 and TRBJ2-5; D is unclear. Between the trimmed V and J ends, which lost 3 bases and 5 bases, there was a span of 14 bases. Germline values: CDR1 SGHRS, CDR2 YFSETQ. The CDR3 consists of 14 residues. As DNA, the CDR3 is TGCGCCAGCAGCTACCGGCCCAGCTCTGAGACCCAGTACTTC. Its protein is CASSYRPSSETQYF.

The rearrangement links TRBV2 to TRBJ1-5; D unresolved. Germline lookup yields CDR1 SNHLY and CDR2 FYNNEI. The CDR3 has 12 residues. V lost 3 bases, J lost 6 bases, and 6 bases lay in between. The CDR3 loop is CASSETGQPQHF. The CDR3 nucleotides are TGTGCCAGCAGTGAGACGGGTCAGCCCCAGCATTTT.

The rearrangement uses TRBV5-6 and TRBJ2-5, with D possibly called TRBD1 or TRBD2 (5 bases each). CDR3 size: 13 residues. CDR1 is SGHDT, CDR2 YYEEEE, per germline. Between the trimmed V and J ends, which lost 4 bases and 5 bases, there was a span of 12 bases. The CDR3 DNA reads as TGTGCCAGCAGCCCCCGGGGCCCGGAGACCCAGTACTTC. Translation gives CASSPRGPETQYF.

This rearrangement joins TRBV5-4 to TRBJ1-1; D gene uncertain. V was clipped by 1 base and J by 3 bases, with 13 bases between them. The germline gives CDR1 SGHNT, CDR2 YYREEE (reference sequence). The CDR3 is 15 amino acids. The CDR3 is CASSLKKGADTEAFF. The DNA of the CDR3 is TGTGCCAGCAGCTTGAAAAAGGGAGCGGACACTGAAGCTTTCTTT.

There are a few counts of this clonotype. V usage is TRBV7-2 and J usage is TRBJ2-7, with D perhaps TRBD1 (6 bases). The CDR3 covers 14 residues. The V end was cut by 4 bases, the J end by 1 base, with 11 bases between. In germline, CDR1 is SGHTA, CDR2 FQGNSA. The CDR3 loop reads CASSSNRVSYEQYF. As DNA, the CDR3 is TGTGCCAGCAGCTCAAACAGGGTTTCCTACGAGCAGTACTTC. Using reference TRBV7-2 and TRBJ2-7 for the parts outside the CDR3, the full variable domain is GAGVSQSPSNKVTEKGKDVELRCDPISGHTALYWYRQSLGQGLEFLIYFQGNSAPDKSGLPSDRFSAERTGGSVSTLTIQRTQQEDSAVYLCASSSNRVSYEQYFGPGTRLTVT.

The V and J genes are TRBV20-1 and TRBJ1-2; 7 positions match TRBD1. The CDR3 spans 13 residues. The germline V gene encodes CDR1 DFQATT and CDR2 SNEGSKA (reference sequence). The J segment lost 3 bases and the V segment lost 3 bases, leaving 4 bases of the junction unmatched. The DNA of the CDR3 is TGCAGTGCTAGGAAGGGGGCTGACTATGGCTACACCTTC. It codes for CSARKGADYGYTF.

V usage is TRBV30 and J usage is TRBJ2-4, with TRBD2 matching over 7 bases. Losses at the gene ends were 0 bases for V and 15 bases for J; bases not matched to a gene: 5. This CDR3 is built from 11 residues. Germline CDR1 GTSNPN, CDR2 SVGIG (reference sequence). CDR3: CAWSVGGSLYF. The CDR3 DNA reads as TGTGCCTGGAGTGTCGGGGGGTCGCTGTACTTC.

This clonotype appeared once. The V gene is TRBV6-5, the J gene TRBJ2-3; 10 bases agree with TRBD2. V lost 2 bases and J lost 7; bases outside the gene matches: 12. Germline V gene data show CDR1 as MNHEY and CDR2 as SVGAGI. The CDR3 extends over 17 amino acids. CDR3: CASSYGASGGAMNTQYF. The CDR3 DNA sequence: TGTGCCAGCAGTTACGGGGCGAGCGGGGGGGCCATGAATACGCAGTATTTT.

This clonotype appeared a few times. The chain joins TRBV5-4 to TRBJ2-1, with TRBD2 as a possible D gene (6 bases). The CDR3 is 17 amino acids. The germline V gene has CDR1 SGHNT and CDR2 YYREEE (reference sequence). The V end was cut by 0 bases, the J end by 0 bases, with 13 bases between. The CDR3 loop is CASSLAAGPSSYNEQFF. The CDR3 region has the DNA TGTGCCAGCAGCTTGGCCGCGGGGCCGAGCTCCTACAATGAGCAGTTCTTC.

The J gene is TRBJ2-1, the V gene TRBV5-1; tentatively, D is TRBD1 (7 bases). In germline, CDR1 is SGHRS, CDR2 YFSETQ. Trimming removed 4 bases at V and 8 bases at J, with 10 bases between. The CDR3 length is 12 residues. CDR3 protein: CASSTRGDEQFF. Written as DNA, the CDR3 is TGCGCCAGCAGCACCAGGGGGGATGAGCAGTTCTTC.

This chain links TRBV20-1 with TRBJ1-1; D remains ambiguous. Germline V gene sequence: CDR1 DFQATT, CDR2 SNEGSKA (reference sequence). The CDR3 extends over 14 amino acids. The ends were cut back, 4 bases at V and 3 bases at J, with 15 bases in the middle. The chain's CDR3 is CSAITPGGYTEAFF. The CDR3 DNA reads TGCAGTGCTATCACACCGGGAGGGTACACTGAAGCTTTCTTT.

This chain links TRBV3-1 with TRBJ1-2, with a weak D call TRBD1 (5 bases). Germline values: CDR1 LGHDT, CDR2 YNNKEL (reference sequence). CDR3 length: 13 amino acids. V lost 0 bases, J lost 7 bases, and 9 bases lay in between. This CDR3 is CASSQDYQGGYTF. The CDR3 nucleotides are TGTGCCAGCAGCCAAGATTATCAGGGTGGCTACACCTTC.

The chain employs TRBV4-2 and TRBJ2-5; no reliable D call. Germline loops: CDR1 LGHNA, CDR2 YNFKEQ. V shed 1 base and J shed 0 bases, with 9 bases lying between them. The CDR3 extends over 15 amino acids. The CDR3 coding sequence is TGTGCCAGCAGCCAAGCCGCGACCAACCAAGAGACCCAGTACTTC. Translating gives CASSQAATNQETQYF.